These 11 T cell receptor beta chains share one sample of origin, sequenced in a study of control samples from healthy donors and cancer patients. This table comes from immunoSEQ multiplex PCR, and its TCRdb copy is limited to in-frame clones, with some not included. The sample records about 67,000 clones, roughly 86% being singletons. Sequencing was carried out using PBMCs. The receptors shown here come from a woman aged 45-65 years with head and neck cancer.

This clone was found once. The rearrangement uses TRBV28 and TRBJ1-4, with a weak D call TRBD1 (5 bases). Germline-derived CDR1 and CDR2 are MDHEN and SYDVKM. The CDR3 is made up of 14 amino acids. Trimming left V 6 bases short and J 7 bases short, with 15 bases between. DNA for the CDR3: TGTGCCAGCAGCGGGGACGGACTTTTTGAAAAACTGTTTTTT. It yields the protein CASSGDGLFEKLFF.

DNA for the CDR3: TGTGCCAGCAGCCAAGAGCGGAGCGGCACTGAAGCTTTCTTT. Translation: CASSQERSGTEAFF. V usage is TRBV4-2 and J usage is TRBJ1-1; D unresolved. This CDR3 contains 14 residues. The germline gives CDR1 LGHNA, CDR2 YNFKEQ. V was cut by 0 bases and J by 4 bases, with 9 bases left in between.

The chain has TRBV7-9 and TRBJ2-7, with 10 bases fitting TRBD2. Germline CDR1 is SEHNR and CDR2 is FQNEAQ (reference sequence). The trim removed 4 bases at V and 2 bases at J, leaving 5 bases unmatched. This CDR3 region has 15 residues. The CDR3 sequence: CASSYSSGGPYEQYF. CDR3 in DNA: TGTGCCAGCAGCTACTCTAGCGGGGGCCCCTACGAGCAGTACTTC.

This chain uses TRBV3-1 (or the pseudogene TRBV3-2) with TRBJ1-2; 7 positions agree with TRBD1. The CDR3 is 15 residues long. The germline V gene has CDR1 LGHDT and CDR2 YNNKEL (reference sequence). The trim removed 4 bases at V and 2 bases at J, leaving 7 bases unmatched. DNA of the CDR3: TGTGCCAGCAGCCGATCAGACAGGGCCAACTATGGCTACACCTTC. This translates into CASSRSDRANYGYTF.

This clone was detected only a few times. The chain carries TRBV6-5 and TRBJ1-2; TRBD1 matches 12 bases. J gave up 6 bases and V 8 bases, and 10 bases lay outside the gene matches. Germline V gene lookup returns CDR1 MNHEY and CDR2 SVGAGI. There are 15 residues in the CDR3. CDR3 nucleotides: TGTGCCAGCTCCTCCGGGACAGGGGGCTCGGATGGCTACACCTTC. Its translation: CASSSGTGGSDGYTF.

The chain is built from TRBV19 and TRBJ2-2, with 12 bases matching TRBD2. Germline loops: CDR1 LNHDA, CDR2 SQIVND (reference sequence). This CDR3 contains 16 residues. Trimming cost V 5 bases and J 5 bases; bases outside gene matches: 6. CDR3 in DNA: TGTGCCAGTAGTGGCCTAGCGGGGGGGCGTACCGGGGAGCTGTTTTTT. Translating gives CASSGLAGGRTGELFF.

This rearrangement joins TRBV5-1 to TRBJ2-1; 10 bases are a match to TRBD2. The CDR3 is 15 residues long. V trimming: 4 bases; J trimming: 5 bases; junction bases outside the gene matches: 6. Germline V gene sequence: CDR1 SGHRS, CDR2 YFSETQ. For the CDR3, the DNA is TGCGCCAGCAGCCTGGGGGGACTAGCGAACAATGAGCAGTTCTTC. This encodes CASSLGGLANNEQFF.

In nucleotides, the CDR3 is TGTGCCAGCTCACCCGCAGGGGATACGCAGTATTTT. Its translation is CASSPAGDTQYF. J is TRBJ2-3 and V is TRBV18, with D perhaps matching TRBD1 (5 bases). Germline CDR1 and CDR2: KGHSH and LQKENI. The length of the CDR3 is 12 residues. Trimming stripped 3 bases from V and 6 bases from J, with 7 bases between.

About this clone: The sample contains more than one DNA sequence encoding this CDR3. The chain uses TRBV11-2 and TRBJ2-3; possible D gene TRBD2, 6 bases. Trimming removed 5 bases at V and 0 bases at J, with 12 bases between. Germline assignment: CDR1 SGHAT and CDR2 FQNNGV. The CDR3 length is 15 residues. DNA for the CDR3: TGTGCCAGCAGCCCCCGGAGGGGAAGCACAGATACGCAGTATTTT. This gives the protein CASSPRRGSTDTQYF.

The chain employs TRBV11-2 and TRBJ2-7, with unresolved D. Per the germline V gene, CDR1 is SGHAT and CDR2 is FQNNGV. With 8 bases removed from V and 4 bases from J, the gap between germline ends came to 9 bases. The CDR3 loop spans 11 amino acids. The CDR3 DNA is TGTGCCAGCTCACCTGGATACGAGCAGTACTTC. Amino acid sequence: CASSPGYEQYF.

This clone was seen a single time. J is TRBJ2-1 and V is TRBV6-5; no reliable D call. From germline, CDR1 is MNHEY and CDR2 SVGAGI. V gave up 7 bases and J gave up 5 bases, with 6 bases separating them. The CDR3 length is 11 residues. This CDR3 reads CASNSNNEQFF. CDR3 sequence (DNA): TGTGCCAGCAATTCGAACAATGAGCAGTTCTTC.